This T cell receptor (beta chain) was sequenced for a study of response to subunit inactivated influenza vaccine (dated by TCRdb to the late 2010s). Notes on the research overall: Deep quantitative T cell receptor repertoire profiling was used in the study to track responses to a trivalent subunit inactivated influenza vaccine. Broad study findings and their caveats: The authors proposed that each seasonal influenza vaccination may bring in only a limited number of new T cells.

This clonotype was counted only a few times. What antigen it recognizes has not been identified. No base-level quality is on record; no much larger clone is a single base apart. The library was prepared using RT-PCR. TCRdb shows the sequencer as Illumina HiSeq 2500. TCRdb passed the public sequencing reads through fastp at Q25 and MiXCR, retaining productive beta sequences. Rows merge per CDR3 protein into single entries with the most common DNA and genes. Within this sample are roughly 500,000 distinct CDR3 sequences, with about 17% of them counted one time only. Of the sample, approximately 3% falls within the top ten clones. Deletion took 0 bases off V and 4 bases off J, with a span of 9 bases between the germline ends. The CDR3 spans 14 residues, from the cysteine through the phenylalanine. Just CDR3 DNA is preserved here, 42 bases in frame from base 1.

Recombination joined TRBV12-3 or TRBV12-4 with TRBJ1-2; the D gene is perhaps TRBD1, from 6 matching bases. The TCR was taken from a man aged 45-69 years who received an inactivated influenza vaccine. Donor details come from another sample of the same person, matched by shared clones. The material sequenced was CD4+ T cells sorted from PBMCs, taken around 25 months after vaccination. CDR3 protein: CASSLAEGVYGYTF. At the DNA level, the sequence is TGTGCCAGCAGTTTAGCCGAGGGGGTCTATGGCTACACCTTC.